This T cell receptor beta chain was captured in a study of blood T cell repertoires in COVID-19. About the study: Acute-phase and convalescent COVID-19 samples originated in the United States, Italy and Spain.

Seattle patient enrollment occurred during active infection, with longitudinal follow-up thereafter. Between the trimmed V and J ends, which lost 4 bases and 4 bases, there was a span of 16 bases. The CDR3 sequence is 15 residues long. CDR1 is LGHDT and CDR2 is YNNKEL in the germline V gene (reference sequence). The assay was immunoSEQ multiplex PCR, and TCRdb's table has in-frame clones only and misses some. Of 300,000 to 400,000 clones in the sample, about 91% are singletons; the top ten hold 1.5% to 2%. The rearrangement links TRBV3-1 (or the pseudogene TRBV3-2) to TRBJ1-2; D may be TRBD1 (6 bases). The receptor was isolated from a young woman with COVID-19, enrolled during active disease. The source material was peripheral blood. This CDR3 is CASSRRGSDSYGYTF. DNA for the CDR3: TGTGCCAGCAGCCGGCGCGGCTCGGACAGCTATGGCTACACCTTC.